This T cell receptor beta chain was documented in a study of identical twins (dated by TCRdb to the mid-2010s). The study in broad terms: TCR alpha and beta repertoires from monozygotic twins, unrelated adults of various ages and cord blood were deep-sequenced to test whether fetal clonotypes persist. To rule out contamination, the twin experiments were replicated at different times with different library preparation protocols.

Library prep was done by 5' RACE. Instrument used: Illumina HiSeq 2000. A universal primer binding site was introduced by template switching, and a unique molecular identifier was present in the final cDNA, enabling accurate counting of TCR cDNA molecules. Specific primers in the conserved constant-segment region were used to synthesize first-strand cDNA for TCR alpha and beta chains. To control for contamination, every cDNA library carried two barcodes: a SMART-Mk sample barcode plus Illumina barcodes. TruSeq adapter sequences, together with Illumina sample barcodes, were added in two successive PCR steps. The Illumina HiSeq platform was used with custom primers to sequence TCR alpha and beta cDNA libraries. On the study's bioinformatics: MiGEC was used to process raw reads and extract unique molecular identifiers, and MiXCR was used to find CDR3 positions. Recombination models were inferred per individual with the repgenHMM and IGoR tools using an EM algorithm. Shared clonotypes were analyzed with the tcR package in R, and sharing was normalized by the product of cloneset sizes. Out-of-frame nonproductive sequences were analyzed to study raw recombination free of thymic and clonal selection effects. TCRdb passed the public sequencing reads through fastp at Q25 and MiXCR, retaining productive beta sequences. Rows merge per CDR3 protein into single entries with the most common DNA and genes. The V and J calls follow TCRdb's processing rather than the paper's. In all, the sample holds just under 550,000 distinct CDR3 sequences, and roughly 15% of those were seen once. The top ten clones comprise about 0.47% of the sample.

On the study overall, not on this receptor specifically: Conclusions relied on cross-sectional statistical analysis, since the same donors could not be followed over many years. Out-of-frame TCR alpha sharing in monozygotic twins was systematically underestimated by recombination models, whereas sharing between unrelated individuals was in agreement with the recombination models. The excess sharing between twins in beta out-of-frame sequences was weaker because fewer shared sequences reduced the signal-to-noise ratio. Fewer insertions were carried by abundant cord blood beta clonotypes, a similar but weaker trend appeared in young adult naive repertoires, and no such trend appeared in memory repertoires. Invariant T cells such as MAIT and iNKT could partly confound zero-insertion analyses, although diverse VJ usage argued against such confounding for most clonotypes. Compared with coincidental sharing between unrelated individuals, out-of-frame TCR alpha sequences shared between twins showed an excess of sequences with low generation probability.

As for this clonotype: Its antigen is unknown. Base qualities are not recorded, but no much larger clone differs from it by a single base.

The CDR3 has 14 amino acids, counting the end cysteine and phenylalanine. CDR3 DNA only is kept here, 42 bases in frame from base 1. Looking up the germline V gene (reference sequence) yields CDR1 SGHAT and CDR2 FQDESV. V lost 5 bases and J lost 6 bases; the stretch between them is 17 bases long. Every donor in the study was a healthy Caucasian. The twin cohort comprised three pairs of female monozygotic twins, all aged roughly 18 to 30 years. CD4+ and CD8+ T cell populations were isolated with positive isolation kits from Invitrogen. The same data also contributed to another study, on yellow fever vaccine responses in identical twins. As that second study puts it: The T cell response to vaccination in identical twins was reported by the authors to appear partly convergent and partly personalized. The study precisely tracked vaccine-responding T cell clones in identical twins.

Sequencing was performed on CD4+ T cells sorted from blood. The receptor was derived from a woman younger than 30 in good health. The chain joins TRBV11-1 to TRBJ2-7; TRBD1 is a weak D gene call, 6 bases matching. The CDR3 sequence is CASSLGQPTGEQYF. Here is the DNA: TGTGCCAGCAGCCTCGGACAGCCGACCGGCGAGCAGTACTTC. When the CDR3 is completed using the reference TRBV11-1 and TRBJ2-7 genes on either side, the full variable domain is EAEVAQSPRYKITEKSQAVAFWCDPISGHATLYWYRQILGQGPELLVQFQDESVVDDSQLPKDRFSAERLKGVDSTLKIQPAELGDSAMYLCASSLGQPTGEQYFGPGTRLTVT.